The sequence of this TCR beta chain was determined in a study of identical twins. Study outcomes and limitations: Fewer insertions marked abundant cord blood beta clonotypes; young adult naive trended weakly, memory not at all.

From the 5' RACE reads, TCRdb called clonotypes with MiXCR, one entry per CDR3 protein. Here the sample spans approximately 590,000 distinct CDR3 sequences, 9.5% to 10% being singletons. Trimming cost V 3 bases and J 3 bases; bases outside gene matches: 6. The CDR3 has 16 residues. This clonotype was detected many times. Its antigen is currently unknown. The sample also formed part of further work on yellow fever vaccine responses in identical twins. That publication notes: A vaccine T cell response that seemed partly convergent and partly personalized was reported in twins.

The chain couples TRBV12-3 or TRBV12-4 to TRBJ2-3; 10 bases are shared with TRBD2. What was sequenced was PBMCs. This clonotype originated in a young woman in good health. Here the CDR3 reads CASSFFLAGETDTQYF. The CDR3 coding sequence is TGTGCCAGCAGTTTCTTCCTAGCGGGAGAAACAGATACGCAGTATTTT.